This T cell receptor (beta chain) derives from a study of blood T cell repertoires in COVID-19. At the level of the study: T cells, B-cell-depleted T cells, or PBMCs supplied cDNA or gDNA.

Trimming took 6 bases from V and 4 from J, leaving 16 bases between them. The CDR3 extends over 15 amino acids. Germline CDR1 MNHEY, CDR2 SVGAGI. The authors' processing: Nucleated cell counts were estimated from reference gene primer amplification. The assay was immunoSEQ multiplex PCR, and TCRdb's table has in-frame clones only and misses some. V and J calls and clone size come straight from that table; D and trimming were deduced from the DNA. The sample has some 160,000 clones, around 80% seen once; the top ten hold roughly 6.8%. This clonotype originated in a man in his 70s with active or convalescent COVID-19. This sequence joins TRBV6-5 and TRBJ2-1, with D possibly being TRBD2 (7 bases). Sequencing was performed on peripheral blood. This CDR3 reads CASSHGGAGYNEQFF. DNA of the CDR3: TGTGCCAGCAGCCATGGGGGGGCCGGGTACAATGAGCAGTTCTTC.